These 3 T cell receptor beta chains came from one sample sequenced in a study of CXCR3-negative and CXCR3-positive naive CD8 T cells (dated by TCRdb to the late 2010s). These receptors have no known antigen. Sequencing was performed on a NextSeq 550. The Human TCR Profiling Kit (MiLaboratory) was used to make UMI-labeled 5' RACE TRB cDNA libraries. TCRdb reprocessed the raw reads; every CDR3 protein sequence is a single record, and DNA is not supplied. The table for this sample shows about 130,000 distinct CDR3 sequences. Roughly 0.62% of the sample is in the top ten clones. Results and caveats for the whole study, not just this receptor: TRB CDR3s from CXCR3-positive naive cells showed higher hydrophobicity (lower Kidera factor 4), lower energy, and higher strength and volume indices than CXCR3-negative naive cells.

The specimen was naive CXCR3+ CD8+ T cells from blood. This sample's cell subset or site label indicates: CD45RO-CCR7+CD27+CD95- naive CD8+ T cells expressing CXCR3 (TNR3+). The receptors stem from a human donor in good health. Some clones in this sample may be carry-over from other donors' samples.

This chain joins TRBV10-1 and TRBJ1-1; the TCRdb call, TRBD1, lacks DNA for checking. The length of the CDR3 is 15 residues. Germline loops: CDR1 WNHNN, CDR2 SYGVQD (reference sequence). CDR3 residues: CASSESRQGVTEAFF.

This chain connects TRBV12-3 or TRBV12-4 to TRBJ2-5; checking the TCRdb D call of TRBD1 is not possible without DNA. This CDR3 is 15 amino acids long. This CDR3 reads CASSPNLYPSETQYF.

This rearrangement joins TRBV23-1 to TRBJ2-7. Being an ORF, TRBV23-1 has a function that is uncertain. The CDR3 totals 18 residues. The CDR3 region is CASSQRAAVAGVPYEQYF.